A single sample gave rise to the 8 T cell receptor beta chains below, sequenced in a study of shared clonotypes between healthy human individuals. Produced via immunoSEQ multiplex PCR; TCRdb's table is partial and in-frame only. The table includes about a million clones, 70% to 85% detected once. The sequenced sample consisted of memory CD4+ T cells from PBMCs. The subset is: CD45RA-negative fraction. The receptors stem from a young man in good health. Some clones in this sample may be carry-over from other donors' samples.

This clone was counted a few times. This chain joins TRBV29-1 and TRBJ1-1; 11 bases agree with TRBD1. Germline CDR1 SQVTM, CDR2 ANQGSEA. The CDR3 is 19 residues long. V was pared by 1 base and J by 8 bases, with 21 bases of the junction left unmatched. The chain's CDR3 is CSVEVVIGQGAFTNWEAFF. In DNA, the CDR3 is TGCAGCGTTGAAGTAGTAATTGGACAGGGGGCTTTCACGAACTGGGAAGCTTTCTTT.

This clone showed up just a few times. V gene TRBV5-1 combines with J gene TRBJ1-1, with unresolved D. Trimming pared 1 base from V and 3 bases from J, leaving 7 bases between. From germline, CDR1 is SGHRS and CDR2 YFSETQ. This CDR3 region has 13 residues. CDR3 protein: CASSLLQYTEAFF. The CDR3 DNA is TGCGCCAGCAGCTTGTTACAGTACACTGAAGCTTTCTTT.

This rearrangement joins TRBV19 to TRBJ2-5; D unresolved. V was pared by 5 bases and J by 0 bases, with 4 bases between. This CDR3 is built from 12 residues. The V gene's germline CDR1 is LNHDA and CDR2 SQIVND (reference sequence). CDR3 loop: CASSAYQETQYF. For the CDR3, the DNA is TGTGCCAGTAGTGCTTACCAAGAGACCCAGTACTTC.

The gene calls are TRBV28 and TRBJ2-1, with D possibly being TRBD2 (6 bases). Germline CDR1 reads MDHEN; CDR2 reads SYDVKM. The CDR3 spans 16 residues. With 6 bases removed from V and 3 bases from J, the gap between germline ends came to 18 bases. The CDR3 bases are TGTGCCAGCAGGACCGGGGCGGGGCGGGGCTACAATGAGCAGTTCTTC. The encoded protein is CASRTGAGRGYNEQFF. The full variable domain, with the rest looked up from reference TRBV28 and TRBJ2-1, is DVKVTQSSRYLVKRTGEKVFLECVQDMDHENMFWYRQDPGLGLRLIYFSYDVKMKEKGDIPEGYSVSREKKERFSLILESASTNQTSMYLCASRTGAGRGYNEQFFGPGTRLTVL.

This clone was seen only a few times. CDR3 residues: CASSRDSLNTEAFF. In nucleotides, the CDR3 is TGCGCCAGCAGCCGCGACAGTTTGAACACTGAAGCTTTCTTT. The chain has TRBV5-1 and TRBJ1-1; a weak D match, TRBD1 (5 bases). The V gene lost 4 bases and the J gene lost 0 bases, with 10 bases spanning the gap. There are 14 residues in the CDR3. Germline lookup yields CDR1 SGHRS and CDR2 YFSETQ.

The chain combines TRBV5-1 with TRBJ1-2; possibly TRBD1 for D (5 bases). This CDR3 spans 15 amino acids. Germline CDR1 and CDR2: SGHRS and YFSETQ. V lost 4 bases and J 4 bases, leaving 17 bases between the germline ends. In nucleotides, the CDR3 is TGCGCCAGCAGCCCTGCGGGGGAAAGGAGCTATGGCTACACCTTC. This sequence encodes CASSPAGERSYGYTF.

This sequence joins TRBV6-6 and TRBJ1-3; TRBD1 agrees at 9 bases. This CDR3 comprises 16 residues. The germline V gene has CDR1 MNHNY and CDR2 SVGAGI (reference sequence). The J segment lost 1 base and the V segment lost 9 bases, leaving 10 bases of the junction unmatched. CDR3 in DNA: TGTGCCAGTAGAGGAGGACAGGGGATTTCTGGAAACACCATATATTTT. Translated: CASRGGQGISGNTIYF.

The rearrangement joins TRBV6-6 to TRBJ1-2; unclear D gene. With 6 bases removed from V and 8 bases from J, the gap between germline ends came to 16 bases. The CDR3 has 13 amino acids. Germline V lookup: CDR1 MNHNY, CDR2 SVGAGI (reference sequence). The CDR3 DNA is TGTGCCAGCAGCGCACAACCGGTCGGGGGCTACACCTTC. The encoded protein is CASSAQPVGGYTF.